Included here is one TCR beta chain sequence, with context. Its specificity is not known. Germline CDR1 is SGHAT and CDR2 is FQNNGV. The CDR3 sequence is 14 residues long. Trimming shortened V by 5 bases and J by 4 bases, and 12 bases separated the two germline ends. The sample belongs to a study of shared clonotypes between healthy human individuals. Overall study findings and caveats: Approximately 5.3% was the fraction of naive CD4 clonotypes found shared across a few donors.

Here immunoSEQ multiplex PCR was the method, and the copy in TCRdb shows in-frame clones only, minus some. The sample lists roughly 2.5 million clones, around 94% occurring once. The sequencing sample was made of naive CD4+ T cells sorted from blood. Subset defined: CD45RA+ positively selected. The rearrangement joins TRBV11-2 to TRBJ2-1; D is perhaps TRBD2 (5 bases). This TCR was recovered from a man aged 18 to 29 in good health. The CDR3 DNA is TGTGCCAGCAGCCCGAGCGGAACTTACAATGAGCAGTTCTTC. It specifies CASSPSGTYNEQFF.